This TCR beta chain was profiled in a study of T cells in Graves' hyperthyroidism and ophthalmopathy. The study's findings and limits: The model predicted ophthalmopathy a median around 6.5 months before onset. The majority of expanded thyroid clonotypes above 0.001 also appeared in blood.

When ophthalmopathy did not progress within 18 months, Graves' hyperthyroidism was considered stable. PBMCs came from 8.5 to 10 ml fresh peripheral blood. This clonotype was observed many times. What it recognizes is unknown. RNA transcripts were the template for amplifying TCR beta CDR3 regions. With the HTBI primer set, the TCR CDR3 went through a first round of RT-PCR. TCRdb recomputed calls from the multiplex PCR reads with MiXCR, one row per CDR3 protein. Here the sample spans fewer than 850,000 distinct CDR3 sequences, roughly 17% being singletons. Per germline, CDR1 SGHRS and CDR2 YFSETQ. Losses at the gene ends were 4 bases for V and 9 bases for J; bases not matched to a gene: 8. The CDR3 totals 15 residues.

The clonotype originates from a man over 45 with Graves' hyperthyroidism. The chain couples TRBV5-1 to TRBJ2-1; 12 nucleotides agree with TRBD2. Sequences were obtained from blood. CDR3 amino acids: CASSPLAGGPSEQFF. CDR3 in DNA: TGCGCCAGCAGCCCCCTAGCGGGAGGGCCTAGTGAGCAGTTCTTC.